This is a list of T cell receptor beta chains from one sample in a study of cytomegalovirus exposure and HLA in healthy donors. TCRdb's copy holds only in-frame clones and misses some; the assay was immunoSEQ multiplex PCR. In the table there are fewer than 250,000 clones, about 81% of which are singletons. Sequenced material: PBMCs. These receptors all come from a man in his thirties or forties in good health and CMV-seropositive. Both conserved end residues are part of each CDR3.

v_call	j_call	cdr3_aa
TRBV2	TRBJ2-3	CASSPGLSTDTQYF
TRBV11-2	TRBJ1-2	CASSLVGNARVYGYTF
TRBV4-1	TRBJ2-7	CASSLGLAGGYEQYF
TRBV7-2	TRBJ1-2	CASSFSSYGYTF
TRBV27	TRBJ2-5	CASSWSELQETQYF
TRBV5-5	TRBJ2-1	CASSPLTRGGKQFF
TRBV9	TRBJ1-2	CASSGALGQGYGYTF
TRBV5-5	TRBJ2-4	CASSLTTASSIQYF
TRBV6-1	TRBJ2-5	CATSGTSSQETQYF
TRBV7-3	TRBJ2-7	CSSSLTVSQGEEQYF
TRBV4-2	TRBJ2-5	CASSPGLAGGETQYF
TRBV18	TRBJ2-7	CASSATGPGTGNEQYF
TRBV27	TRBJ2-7	CASSFDRVSYEQYF
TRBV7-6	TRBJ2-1	CASSLGTSGNNEQFF
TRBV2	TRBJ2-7	CASRPTPTEYEQYF
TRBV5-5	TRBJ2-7	CASSLGSGTEQYF
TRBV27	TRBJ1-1	CASLPVSGTDWNTEAFF
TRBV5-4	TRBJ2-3	CASSRTSVGPDTQYF
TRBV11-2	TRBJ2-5	CASSPTLAGIQETQYF
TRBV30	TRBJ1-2	CAWRGSNYGYTF
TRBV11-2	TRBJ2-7	CASSPVALVHEQYF
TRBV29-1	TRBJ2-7	CSVAQGATYEQYF
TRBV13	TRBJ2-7	CASSRRSDEQYF
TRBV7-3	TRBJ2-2	CASSLNPLTSGPFTGELFF
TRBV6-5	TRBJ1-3	CASSVRGGSGNTIYF
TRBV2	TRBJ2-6	CASSEVMGANVLTF
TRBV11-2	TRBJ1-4	CASSLSGVGRADEKLFF
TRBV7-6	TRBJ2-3	CASSWPQDGTDTQYF
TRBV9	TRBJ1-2	CASSQGGGVPNYGYTF
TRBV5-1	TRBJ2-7	CASSLYSPYEQYF
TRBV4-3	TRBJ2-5	CASSQAPSGKETQYF
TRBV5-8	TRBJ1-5	CASSFNTGLPQHF
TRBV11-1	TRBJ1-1	CASSTRGWGTEAFF
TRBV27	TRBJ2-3	CASKGLAGTYTDTQYF
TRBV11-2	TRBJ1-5	CASSSQGAQPQHF
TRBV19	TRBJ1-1	CASIGQGWTEAFF
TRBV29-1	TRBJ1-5	CSAFRKGQQPQHF
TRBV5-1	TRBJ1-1	CASSPRTDMNTEAFF
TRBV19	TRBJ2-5	CASSLPAMQGVKETQYF
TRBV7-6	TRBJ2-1	CASSPSLPREYSYNEQFF
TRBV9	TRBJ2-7	CASSVLEGQGPTGEQYF
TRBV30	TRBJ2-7	CAWGLGAYEQYF